These 16 T cell receptor beta chains originate from one sample sequenced in a study of T cells in Graves' hyperthyroidism and ophthalmopathy. Amplified regions were TCR beta CDR3 sequences from RNA transcripts. HTBI primers were used for first-round RT-PCR of the TCR CDR3. TCRdb used MiXCR to reprocess the multiplex PCR reads, holding one entry per CDR3 protein. This sample has around 110,000 distinct CDR3 sequences, with approximately 16% found just once. The sample consisted of blood. The receptors originated from a woman aged 45-59 years with Graves' hyperthyroidism.

V is TRBV20-1 and J is TRBJ2-3, with 9 bases matching TRBD2. The V gene end was trimmed by 1 base and the J gene end by 4 bases; junction bases not matched to a gene: 9. Looked up from germline, CDR1 is DFQATT and CDR2 is SNEGSKA (reference sequence). The CDR3 is made up of 16 amino acids. For the CDR3, the DNA is TGCAGTGCTAGAGCGAAAATAGCGGGAGTAGCAGATACGCAGTATTTT. Its protein product is CSARAKIAGVADTQYF.

Many counts were recorded for this clonotype. The chain uses TRBV19 and TRBJ1-5; a weak D match, TRBD1 (5 bases). V lost 5 bases and J lost 9, with 20 bases in between. The CDR3 extends over 15 amino acids. Germline V gene lookup returns CDR1 LNHDA and CDR2 SQIVND (reference sequence). In DNA, the CDR3 is TGTGCCAGTAGTGATCGTGGGGGAGGGACTCGGCCCCAGCATTTT. Translating it yields CASSDRGGGTRPQHF.

This clonotype was counted many times. The rearrangement links TRBV5-1 to TRBJ2-3; 15 bases fit TRBD2. CDR1 SGHRS and CDR2 YFSETQ come from the germline V gene. The CDR3 extends over 18 amino acids. V was pared by 3 bases and J by 0 bases, with 5 bases of the junction left unmatched. In nucleotides, the CDR3 is TGCGCCAGCAGCTCGGGACTAGCGGGAGGAGTCAGCACAGATACGCAGTATTTT. Its translation: CASSSGLAGGVSTDTQYF.

This clonotype was observed many times. The chain combines TRBV30 with TRBJ1-4; 7 bases are a match to TRBD1. Germline V gives CDR1 GTSNPN, CDR2 SVGIG (reference sequence). The CDR3 is 15 amino acids. V was pared by 0 bases and J by 4 bases, with 5 bases of the junction left unmatched. The CDR3 sequence is CAWSVTGKSNEKLFF. The DNA for the CDR3 is TGTGCCTGGAGTGTGACAGGGAAGAGTAATGAAAAACTGTTTTTT. The variable domain in full, completed from reference TRBV30 and TRBJ1-4, reads SQTIHQWPATLVQPVGSPLSLECTVEGTSNPNLYWYRQAAGRGLQLLFYSVGIGQISSEVPQNLSASRPQDRQFILSSKKLLLSDSGFYLCAWSVTGKSNEKLFFGSGTQLSVL.

This clonotype was seen at least ten times. V gene TRBV28 combines with J gene TRBJ2-7; 9 bases align to TRBD2. The CDR3 runs 15 residues. The junction had 5 bases not matched to a gene; V was cut back by 5 bases and J by 0 bases. The V gene's germline CDR1 is MDHEN and CDR2 SYDVKM. The CDR3 sequence: CASSPRLAVSYEQYF. The CDR3, as DNA: TGTGCCAGCAGTCCGCGACTAGCGGTCTCCTACGAGCAGTACTTC.

This clonotype has a count of ten or more. A much larger clone lies a single base off, so this may be a read error. V gene TRBV7-9 combines with J gene TRBJ1-1; 7 bases align to TRBD1. This CDR3 has 16 amino acids. From germline, CDR1 is SEHNR and CDR2 FQNEAQ (reference sequence). DNA for the CDR3: TGTGCCAGCAGCTTGTCCCTCGGGACAGAGAACGCTGAAGCTTTCTTT. It specifies CASSLSLGTENAEAFF.

This clonotype showed up many times. The chain is built from TRBV20-1 and TRBJ2-3; 10 bases fit TRBD2. V lost 1 base to trimming and J lost 0 bases; unmatched junction nucleotides: 4. This CDR3 comprises 16 residues. Germline assignment: CDR1 DFQATT and CDR2 SNEGSKA (reference sequence). CDR3 bases: TGCAGTGCTAGAGGGGTAGCGGGGGGAAGCACAGATACGCAGTATTTT. As protein: CSARGVAGGSTDTQYF.

J is TRBJ2-3 and V is TRBV28, with 10 bases matching TRBD2. Losses at the gene ends were 8 bases for V and 6 bases for J; bases not matched to a gene: 8. Germline V gene sequence: CDR1 MDHEN, CDR2 SYDVKM. CDR3 size: 14 residues. CDR3 in DNA: TGTGCCAGCGGGTTAGCGGGGGGATTGGATACGCAGTATTTT. Translation: CASGLAGGLDTQYF.

This clonotype was seen repeatedly, ten times or more. The rearrangement uses TRBV29-1 and TRBJ2-1; D might be TRBD2 (6 bases). The V gene's germline CDR1 is SQVTM and CDR2 ANQGSEA. The CDR3 has 14 amino acids. V lost 4 bases to trimming and J lost 0 bases, with 10 bases between them. In nucleotides, the CDR3 is TGCAGCGTTGGTGCGGGGATCTCCTACAATGAGCAGTTCTTC. Translation: CSVGAGISYNEQFF.

This clonotype was seen ten or more times. The rearrangement joins TRBV28 to TRBJ2-1; 7 nucleotides agree with TRBD1. The CDR3 has 13 amino acids. Germline values: CDR1 MDHEN, CDR2 SYDVKM. The junction had 6 bases not matched to a gene; V was cut back by 5 bases and J by 8 bases. The CDR3 nucleotides read TGTGCCAGCAGTCACAAAACAGGGGATGAGCAGTTCTTC. As protein: CASSHKTGDEQFF. Using reference TRBV28 and TRBJ2-1 for the parts outside the CDR3, the full variable domain is DVKVTQSSRYLVKRTGEKVFLECVQDMDHENMFWYRQDPGLGLRLIYFSYDVKMKEKGDIPEGYSVSREKKERFSLILESASTNQTSMYLCASSHKTGDEQFFGPGTRLTVL.

This chain joins TRBV12-3 or TRBV12-4 and TRBJ2-3, with D perhaps matching TRBD2 (5 bases). The length of the CDR3 is 13 residues. V lost 8 bases and J lost 2, with 11 bases in between. CDR3 region: CASSDGITDTQYF. CDR3 nucleotide sequence: TGTGCCAGCTCAGACGGGATCACAGATACGCAGTATTTT.

This clonotype was counted many times. The chain is built from TRBV30 and TRBJ1-5, with a weak D call TRBD1 (5 bases). This CDR3 region has 14 residues. CDR1 is GTSNPN, CDR2 SVGIG, per germline (reference sequence). Trimming cost V 3 bases and J 4 bases, with 13 bases left between them. The CDR3 protein is CAWSRGVFNQPQHF. In nucleotides, the CDR3 is TGTGCCTGGAGCCGGGGGGTTTTTAATCAGCCCCAGCATTTT.

This clonotype was detected many times. This chain links TRBV2 with TRBJ2-6, with TRBD1 matching over 9 bases. Trimming removed 6 bases from V and 0 bases from J; junction bases left unmatched: 9. CDR1 SNHLY and CDR2 FYNNEI come from the germline V gene. The CDR3 length is 18 residues. CDR3 sequence reads: CASRVGQGKGSGANVLTF. CDR3 DNA sequence: TGTGCCAGCAGGGTTGGACAGGGGAAGGGCTCTGGGGCCAACGTCCTGACTTTC. Filled out from reference TRBV2 and TRBJ2-6, the complete variable domain reads EPEVTQTPSHQVTQMGQEVILRCVPISNHLYFYWYRQILGQKVEFLVSFYNNEISEKSEIFDDQFSVERPDGSNFTLKIRSTKLEDSAMYFCASRVGQGKGSGANVLTFGAGSRLTVL.

In this sample, this clonotype turned up many times. CDR3 sequence (DNA): TGCGCCAGCAGACTCTCCCCAACTAGGGAAAAACTGTTTTTT. This sequence encodes CASRLSPTREKLFF. V is TRBV5-1 and J is TRBJ1-4; D unresolved. The CDR3 contains 14 residues. The germline gives CDR1 SGHRS, CDR2 YFSETQ. The V and J ends lost 5 bases and 8 bases respectively, with 16 bases between them.

Ten or more counts support this clonotype. The chain links TRBV4-2 to TRBJ2-5; 7 bases line up with TRBD2. V shed 3 bases and J 1 base; nucleotides not matched to a gene: 2. Looked up from germline, CDR1 is LGHNA and CDR2 is YNFKEQ. CDR3 length: 14 residues. The CDR3 region is CASSQSGAQETQYF. The CDR3 region has the DNA TGTGCCAGCAGCCAGAGCGGGGCCCAAGAGACCCAGTACTTC.

A single count supports this clonotype. The chain has TRBV13 and TRBJ1-1, with D unresolved. The CDR3 spans 12 residues. Germline values: CDR1 PRHDT, CDR2 FYEKMQ (reference sequence). Trimming left V 5 bases short and J 7 bases short, with 11 bases between. CDR3 nucleotide sequence: TGTGCCAGCAGCCCAATTCCGGGTGAAGCTTTCTTT. Protein product: CASSPIPGEAFF.